This T cell receptor (beta chain) comes out of a study of blood T cell repertoires in COVID-19. Study summary: COVID-19 samples, acute and convalescent, were from the United States, Italy and Spain. T cells, B-cell-depleted T cells, or PBMCs provided the cDNA or gDNA that served as material.

Original processing notes: Estimates of nucleated cell counts were drawn from the amplification of reference gene primers. Generated by immunoSEQ multiplex PCR, the TCRdb table keeps only in-frame clones and is missing some. Clonal size and the V and J genes are those of that table, whereas D and trimming came from the DNA. Of fewer than 100,000 clones detected, approximately 86% appear once; the ten largest clones hold under 8%. From germline, CDR1 is SGHVS and CDR2 FQNEAQ. Trimming stripped 2 bases from V and 1 base from J, with 5 bases between. The CDR3 consists of 14 residues. The rearrangement joins TRBV7-8 to TRBJ2-2; D remains unclear. Specimen: peripheral blood. The TCR originated in a man between 60 and 75 years old with acute or convalescent COVID-19. The CDR3: CASSLQLNTGELFF. CDR3 coding DNA: TGTGCCAGCAGCTTACAGTTGAACACCGGGGAGCTGTTTTTT.